The 27 T cell receptor beta chains given below trace back to one sample, sequenced in a study of read filtering for tumor transcriptome and immune sequencing (dated by TCRdb to about 2020). Sequenced using an Illumina HiSeq 4000. TCR libraries were constructed from 400 to 500 ng RNA using the Immunoverse kit, and molecular barcoded adaptors covering alpha/delta and beta/gamma chains were employed. Using fastp trimming at Q25 and MiXCR clonotype assembly, TCRdb reanalyzed the public sequencing data and kept in-frame beta chains. Rows with a matching CDR3 protein are joined into one entry that keeps the most common DNA and genes. Present in this sample are 35,000 to 40,000 distinct CDR3 sequences, about 13% of which were seen just once. Roughly 30% of the sample comes from the top ten. The sequencing sample was made of a population of CD138-negative cells sorted from bone marrow. The cell subset or site tag for this specimen amounts to: bone marrow mononuclear cells depleted of CD138+ plasma/myeloma cells by negative magnetic selection. These TCRs come from a donor aged 40 or older with multiple myeloma.

This clonotype was detected only once. Possible read error: a much larger clone is one base away. The chain is built from TRBV20-1 and TRBJ2-1; 13 bases align to TRBD2. There are 15 residues in the CDR3. Germline lookup yields CDR1 DFQATT and CDR2 SNEGSKA (reference sequence). The CDR3 region has the DNA TGCTGTGCTAGTACTAGCGGGAGGGCCGCCACTGAGCAGTTCTTC. Amino acids: CCASTSGRAATEQFF.

The table lists this clonotype with many counts. J is TRBJ1-3 and V is TRBV6-1; no definite D call. The germline gives CDR1 MNHNS, CDR2 SASEGT. The CDR3 spans 15 residues. Trimming cost V 3 bases and J 0 bases, with 9 bases left between them. The CDR3 DNA reads TGTGCCAGCAGTGATAGAGGACTCTCTGGAAACACCATATATTTT. It encodes CASSDRGLSGNTIYF.

This clonotype occurred many times. The chain employs TRBV4-1 and TRBJ2-2, with 7 positions matching TRBD2. The CDR3 loop spans 16 amino acids. Germline CDR1 is MGHRA and CDR2 is YSYEKL. Losses at the gene ends were 9 bases for V and 1 base for J; bases not matched to a gene: 11. In DNA form, the CDR3 reads TGCGCCAGTGCGGGTATCGAGCGGGGGAACACCGGGGAGCTGTTTTTT. Translation: CASAGIERGNTGELFF.

This chain connects TRBV4-1 to TRBJ2-1, with D unclear. This CDR3 is 16 amino acids long. V lost 0 bases to trimming and J lost 0 bases, with 9 bases between them. Germline CDR1 reads MGHRA; CDR2 reads YSYEKL. CDR3 bases: TGCGCCAGCAGCCAAGATTGGGGAAGCTCCTACAATGAGCAGTTCTTC. This sequence encodes CASSQDWGSSYNEQFF.

In its sample, this clonotype was seen a few times. A much larger clone differs by one base, so this may be a read error. The chain recombines TRBV5-1 with TRBJ2-3, with a weak D call TRBD1 (6 bases). CDR3 size: 16 residues. The germline CDR1 and CDR2 sequences are SGHRS and YFSETQ. Trimming took off 4 bases at V and 4 bases at J, with 19 bases between the two ends. The CDR3 protein is CASSPGAGARADTQYF. The CDR3 DNA reads as TGCGCCAGCAGCCCCGGGGCAGGGGCGAGGGCAGATACGCAGTATTTT.

Details on this clonotype: As the CDR3 is not closed by the conserved phenylalanine or tryptophan, this likely results from a read error. The limits of the CDR3 on the DNA are not certain, so only TCRdb's listed CDR3 is given. The chain joins TRBV6-1 to TRBJ2-7; TRBD1 is the table's D call and was not checked against the DNA. The CDR3 numbers 12 amino acids, ends counted. Per germline, CDR1 MNHNS and CDR2 SASEGT. The CDR3 loop reads CATGQGTYEPYL.

The chain is built from TRBV29-1 and TRBJ1-1; tentative D call: TRBD1 (5 bases). CDR1 and CDR2 (germline): SQVTM, ANQGSEA. The CDR3 sequence is 13 residues long. V was shortened by 1 base and J by 5 bases, with 11 bases between the two germline ends. CDR3 DNA sequence: TGCAGCGTTGAAGTTGGGGCGCTTACTGAAGCTTTCTTT. Its translation is CSVEVGALTEAFF.

The sample holds many counts of this clonotype. V and J are TRBV9 and TRBJ2-7, with D hard to call. Trimming left V 3 bases short and J 1 base short, with 14 bases between. The germline V gene encodes CDR1 SGDLS and CDR2 YYNGEE. The CDR3 has 15 residues. CDR3 coding DNA: TGTGCCAGCAGCGCCGCAGTAGCTGGGTCCTACGAGCAGTACTTC. It translates to CASSAAVAGSYEQYF.

This clonotype was seen only a few times. This sequence joins TRBV12-3 or TRBV12-4 and TRBJ1-1, with a tentative D call TRBD1 (6 bases). The CDR3 covers 14 residues. The V and J ends lost 0 bases and 5 bases respectively, with 10 bases between them. In nucleotides, the CDR3 is TGTGCCAGCAGTTTAGCAGGAGGGGGAACTGAAGCTTTCTTT. Encoded protein: CASSLAGGGTEAFF.

This clonotype was seen at least ten times. The CDR3, as DNA: TGTGCCAGCAGCCAACCGGGACAGGAAACCTACAATGAGCAGTTCTTC. Encoded protein: CASSQPGQETYNEQFF. The V and J genes are TRBV12-3 or TRBV12-4 and TRBJ2-1; 8 positions match TRBD1. After removal of 6 bases from V and 2 bases from J, the junction contained 9 bases not matched to a gene. This CDR3 comprises 16 residues.

In its sample, this clonotype was seen many times. This chain connects TRBV27 to TRBJ1-5; no clear D. V lost 0 bases and J 0 bases, leaving 6 bases between the germline ends. This CDR3 is built from 15 residues. The V gene's germline CDR1 is MNHEY and CDR2 SMNVEV (reference sequence). CDR3 amino acids: CASSLSGSSNQPQHF. In DNA, the CDR3 is TGTGCCAGCAGTTTATCAGGGAGTAGCAATCAGCCCCAGCATTTT.

As concerns this clonotype: A much larger clone differs from this one at a single base, so this may be a read error. The chain couples TRBV29-1 to TRBJ2-3; 10 nucleotides agree with TRBD2. Trimming removed 4 bases from V and 1 base from J; junction bases left unmatched: 8. This CDR3 has 16 amino acids. The germline V gene encodes CDR1 SQVTM and CDR2 ANQGSEA. CDR3 nucleotides: TGCAGCGTTGGGGGACTAGCGAGAGGCGGCACAGATACGCAGTATTTT. Amino acids: CSVGGLARGGTDTQYF.

This clonotype was seen many times. The J gene is TRBJ2-7, the V gene TRBV5-1; D gene unclear. The V gene's germline CDR1 is SGHRS and CDR2 YFSETQ. The CDR3 has 15 amino acids. V lost 5 bases, J lost 0 bases, and 15 bases lay in between. CDR3 sequence (DNA): TGCGCCAGCAGGACGACGGACCTGAGCTCCTACGAGCAGTACTTC. This gives the protein CASRTTDLSSYEQYF.

This clonotype was seen at least ten times. This chain uses TRBV7-9 with TRBJ2-1; D remains ambiguous. Germline CDR1 SEHNR, CDR2 FQNEAQ (reference sequence). The CDR3 extends over 14 amino acids. The V end lost 1 base, the J end lost 8 bases, and 12 bases lay between the germline ends. CDR3 sequence reads: CASSLVFDAHEQFF. CDR3 nucleotide sequence: TGTGCCAGCAGCTTAGTGTTTGACGCCCATGAGCAGTTCTTC.

The chain uses TRBV7-9 and TRBJ1-2; no definite D call. The CDR3 sequence is 16 residues long. Deletions cut 11 bases from V and 3 bases from J, with 25 bases between. Germline CDR1 is SEHNR and CDR2 is FQNEAQ (reference sequence). CDR3 region: CAGTPRGRAVDYGYTF. The CDR3 region has the DNA TGTGCCGGCACCCCGAGAGGGAGGGCTGTCGACTATGGCTACACCTTC.

This clonotype has a count of ten or more. CDR3 region: CASSLPGTGELFF. The CDR3 nucleotides are TGTGCCAGCAGTTTACCTGGGACCGGGGAGCTGTTTTTT. The chain employs TRBV28 and TRBJ2-2; D is undetermined. The CDR3 loop spans 13 amino acids. V was pared by 2 bases and J by 5 bases, with 6 bases between. Germline values: CDR1 MDHEN, CDR2 SYDVKM.

The sample holds many counts of this clonotype. The chain joins TRBV20-1 to TRBJ2-6; no firm D call. Germline lookup yields CDR1 DFQATT and CDR2 SNEGSKA (reference sequence). V lost 6 bases, J lost 2 bases, and 8 bases lay in between. This CDR3 spans 13 amino acids. As DNA, the CDR3 is TGCAGTGCCATCAAGCCTGGGGCCAACGTCCTGACTTTC. Translation gives CSAIKPGANVLTF.

As concerns this clonotype: It is likely a read error, because the conserved phenylalanine at the end of the CDR3 is missing. This rearrangement joins TRBV29-1 to TRBJ1-1, with D possibly TRBD1 on 5 matching bases. The length of the CDR3 is 13 residues. The V gene's germline CDR1 is SQVTM and CDR2 ANQGSEA. V dropped 3 bases and J dropped 7 bases, with 15 bases sitting between them. The DNA for the CDR3 is TGCAGCGTTGACTACACGGGGGTAGGTGAAGCTTTCTTA. Translating gives CSVDYTGVGEAFL.

This clonotype was seen ten or more times. The V call is TRBV6-2 or TRBV6-3, the J call TRBJ2-6; TRBD1 aligns across 9 bases. Looked up from germline, CDR1 is MNHEY and CDR2 is SVGEGT. J was trimmed by 0 bases and V by 6 bases; bases with no gene match: 6. The CDR3 is made up of 17 amino acids. CDR3 in amino acids: CASSPGQGFSGANVLTF. The CDR3 region has the DNA TGTGCCAGCAGCCCGGGACAGGGCTTCTCTGGGGCCAACGTCCTGACTTTC.

This clonotype was detected many times. V usage is TRBV30 and J usage is TRBJ2-1; D is unresolved. This CDR3 is 14 amino acids long. CDR1 GTSNPN and CDR2 SVGIG come from the germline V gene (reference sequence). The ends were cut back, 3 bases at V and 0 bases at J, with 9 bases in the middle. The CDR3 bases are TGTGCCTGGAGCCCTATCAGCTCCTACAATGAGCAGTTCTTC. Translating gives CAWSPISSYNEQFF.

This clonotype has at least ten counts. V and J are TRBV18 and TRBJ2-1; D unresolved. V lost 2 bases and J 3 bases, leaving 5 bases between the germline ends. The CDR3 extends over 13 amino acids. The V gene's germline CDR1 is KGHSH and CDR2 LQKENI. CDR3 amino acids: CASSPDIYNEQFF. The CDR3 coding sequence is TGTGCCAGCTCACCAGACATCTACAATGAGCAGTTCTTC.

The CDR3 DNA follows: TGTGCCAGCAGCTTATATAGAATAGGGACCTACGAGCAGTACTTC. Its protein is CASSLYRIGTYEQYF. This rearrangement joins TRBV7-2 to TRBJ2-7, with D unclear. V lost 2 bases and J lost 2, with 13 bases in between. CDR3 length: 15 residues. Germline CDR1 reads SGHTA; CDR2 reads FQGNSA.

In its sample, this clonotype was seen many times. V usage is TRBV20-1 and J usage is TRBJ2-1; 8 positions agree with TRBD1. CDR1 DFQATT and CDR2 SNEGSKA come from the germline V gene (reference sequence). CDR3 size: 15 residues. The CDR3 nucleotides read TGCAGCGCCAGGGGGCGACTAAGCTCCTACAATGAGCAGTTCTTC. This translates into CSARGRLSSYNEQFF.

For this clonotype: A much larger clone lies a single base off, so this may be a read error. Given the absence of the conserved phenylalanine or tryptophan at the CDR3 end, a read error is likely. The rearrangement uses TRBV2 and TRBJ2-5, with D tentatively TRBD1 or TRBD2 (5 bases each). Trimming cost V 3 bases and J 5 bases, with 16 bases left between them. This CDR3 comprises 15 residues. Germline V lookup: CDR1 SNHLY, CDR2 FYNNEI. The CDR3 reads CASSDGAGRPETQYL. CDR3 coding DNA: TGTGCCAGCAGTGACGGTGCAGGGAGACCGGAGACCCAGTACCTC.

This clonotype was seen ten or more times. The DNA for the CDR3 is TGCAGCGGGAGACAGGCCCGCGAGCAGTACTTC. It codes for CSGRQAREQYF. The J gene is TRBJ2-7, the V gene TRBV29-1; possibly TRBD1 for D (6 bases). Germline V gene sequence: CDR1 SQVTM, CDR2 ANQGSEA. Trimming left V 7 bases short and J 6 bases short, with 13 bases between. This CDR3 spans 11 amino acids.

This clonotype was detected ten times or more. V and J are TRBV12-3 or TRBV12-4 and TRBJ2-5; D may be TRBD1 or TRBD2 (5 bases each). V was shortened by 3 bases and J by 5 bases, with 7 bases between the two germline ends. The CDR3 is made up of 12 amino acids. The CDR3 nucleotides are TGTGCCAGCAGTTTCGAGGGGGAGACCCAGTACTTC. Protein sequence: CASSFEGETQYF.

As regards this clonotype: One base away lies a much larger clone, so this may be a sequencing read error. The CDR3: CASSARLARGPSEQFF. CDR3 coding DNA: TGTGCCAGCAGCGCCCGACTAGCGAGAGGGCCTAGTGAGCAGTTCTTC. This rearrangement joins TRBV13 to TRBJ2-1; 8 nucleotides agree with TRBD2. Germline V gene lookup returns CDR1 PRHDT and CDR2 FYEKMQ (reference sequence). The CDR3 extends over 16 amino acids. V was pared by 5 bases and J by 9 bases, with 15 bases of the junction left unmatched. The full variable domain, in which reference TRBV13 and TRBJ2-1 provide the parts outside the CDR3, is AAGVIQSPRHLIKEKRETATLKCYPIPRHDTVYWYQQGPGQDPQFLISFYEKMQSDKGSIPDRFSAQQFSDYHSELNMSSLELGDSALYFCASSARLARGPSEQFFGPGTRLTVL.